What follows describes a single T cell receptor beta chain. Its antigen is still unknown. This sample was taken from a study of OX40 agonist ivuxolimab in advanced cancers. As for the study in general: Patients were dosed intravenously with ivuxolimab at 0.01 to 10 mg/kg every 2 weeks. Study observations and caveats: Normalized expansion of T-cell clones was also low for some nonresponders.

Germline CDR1 reads SGHVS; CDR2 reads FQNEAQ. CDR3 size: 16 residues. The J segment lost 0 bases and the V segment lost 3 bases, leaving 5 bases of the junction unmatched. Produced via immunoSEQ multiplex PCR; TCRdb's table is partial and in-frame only. The sample shows around 61,000 clones, 82% of them seen only once. This rearrangement joins TRBV7-8 to TRBJ2-7; 10 bases fit TRBD2. The sample consisted of CD4+ or CD8+ T cells sorted from blood, taken in a trial of the OX40 agonist ivuxolimab. This receptor was taken from an adult with an advanced solid tumor such as melanoma, head and neck, liver or kidney cancer. This chain's CDR3 is CASSFTSGISSYEQYF. The CDR3 DNA is TGTGCCAGCAGCTTCACTAGCGGGATTTCCTCCTACGAGCAGTACTTC.